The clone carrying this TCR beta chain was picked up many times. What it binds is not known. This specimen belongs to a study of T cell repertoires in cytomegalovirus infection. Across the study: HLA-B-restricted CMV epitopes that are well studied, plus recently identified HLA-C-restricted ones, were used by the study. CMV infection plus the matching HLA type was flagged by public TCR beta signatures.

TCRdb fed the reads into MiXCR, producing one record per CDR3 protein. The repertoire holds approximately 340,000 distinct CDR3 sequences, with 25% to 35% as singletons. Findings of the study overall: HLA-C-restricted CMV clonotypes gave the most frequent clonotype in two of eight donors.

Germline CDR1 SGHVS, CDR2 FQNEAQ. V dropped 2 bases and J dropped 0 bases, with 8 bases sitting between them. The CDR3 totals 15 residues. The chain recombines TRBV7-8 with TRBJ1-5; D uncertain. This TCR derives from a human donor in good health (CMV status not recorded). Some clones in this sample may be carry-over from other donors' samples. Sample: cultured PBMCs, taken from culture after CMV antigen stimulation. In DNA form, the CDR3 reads TGTGCCAGCAGCTTATCCGGGATTAGCAATCAGCCCCAGCATTTT. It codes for CASSLSGISNQPQHF. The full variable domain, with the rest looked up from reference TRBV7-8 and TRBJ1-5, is GAGVSQSPRYKVAKRGQDVALRCDPISGHVSLFWYQQALGQGPEFLTYFQNEAQLDKSGLPSDRFFAERPEGSVSTLKIQRTQQEDSAVYLCASSLSGISNQPQHFGDGTRLSIL.